These 9 T cell receptor beta chains originate from one sample sequenced in a study of blood T cell repertoires in COVID-19. Only in-frame clones appear in the TCRdb table, and some are missing; sequencing was by immunoSEQ multiplex PCR. This repertoire shows about 110,000 clones, more than 60% found once; its top ten account for about 20%. The material sequenced was peripheral blood. These receptors were obtained from a man between 65 and 85 years old with active or convalescent COVID-19.

V is TRBV5-1 and J is TRBJ2-7; D not resolved. The germline CDR1 and CDR2 sequences are SGHRS and YFSETQ. V was clipped by 3 bases and J by 2 bases, with 9 bases between them. The CDR3 sequence is 13 residues long. The CDR3 DNA sequence: TGCGCCAGCAGCTCAACACAGACCTACGAGCAGTACTTC. Amino acids: CASSSTQTYEQYF.

The chain combines TRBV27 with TRBJ1-6; D is possibly TRBD1 (6 bases). The CDR3 consists of 13 residues. V was trimmed by 6 bases and J by 6 bases, leaving 9 bases between them. In germline, CDR1 is MNHEY, CDR2 SMNVEV (reference sequence). CDR3 DNA: TGTGCCAGCAGAACAGGGTTTAATTCACCCCTCCACTTT. Encoded protein: CASRTGFNSPLHF.

CDR3 sequence (DNA): TGTGCCAGCGGGGACAGAAGCTCCTATAATTCACCCCTCCACTTT. Translating it yields CASGDRSSYNSPLHF. J is TRBJ1-6 and V is TRBV7-9, with 7 positions matching TRBD1. Germline assignment: CDR1 SEHNR and CDR2 FQNEAQ (reference sequence). CDR3 size: 15 residues. V dropped 8 bases and J dropped 0; count of bases not matched to a gene: 4. The full variable domain, completed using reference TRBV7-9 and TRBJ1-6, is DTGVSQNPRHKITKRGQNVTFRCDPISEHNRLYWYRQTLGQGPEFLTYFQNEAQLEKSRLLSDRFSAERPKGSFSTLEIQRTEQGDSAMYLCASGDRSSYNSPLHFGNGTRLTVT.

V is TRBV7-9 and J is TRBJ2-7; possibly TRBD2 for D (7 bases). Looked up from germline, CDR1 is SEHNR and CDR2 is FQNEAQ (reference sequence). V lost 5 bases to trimming and J lost 6 bases, with 14 bases between them. This CDR3 is 13 amino acids long. The CDR3 protein is CASSRGGGPEQYF. CDR3 nucleotide sequence: TGTGCCAGCAGCCGCGGGGGCGGACCCGAGCAGTACTTC.

The chain combines TRBV27 with TRBJ2-1, with 11 bases that match TRBD2. The CDR3 runs 17 residues. Germline V CDR1 and CDR2: MNHEY, SMNVEV (reference sequence). Germline trimming cut 7 bases from V and 10 bases from J; bases unmatched to any gene: 18. CDR3 coding DNA: TGTGCCAGCACTCTCAAATTGGGGCTAGCGGGAGGACCCGAGCAGTTCTTC. Translation gives CASTLKLGLAGGPEQFF.

The chain recombines TRBV30 with TRBJ2-3, with D tentatively TRBD2 (5 bases). CDR1 GTSNPN and CDR2 SVGIG come from the germline V gene (reference sequence). Trimming pared 0 bases from V and 5 bases from J, leaving 15 bases between. The CDR3 extends over 15 amino acids. CDR3 sequence: CAWSVDGGSIDTQYF. The CDR3 region has the DNA TGTGCCTGGAGTGTAGACGGTGGGAGTATAGATACGCAGTATTTT.

This clone has a handful of counts. The V call is TRBV14, the J call TRBJ2-2; D possibly corresponds to TRBD1 (5 bases). CDR3 length: 14 residues. Trimming pared 8 bases from V and 6 bases from J, leaving 16 bases between. Germline V gives CDR1 SGHDN, CDR2 FVKESK. The CDR3, as DNA: TGTGCCAGCCAGGGAATAAGATCTGCCGGGGAGCTGTTTTTT. Its translation: CASQGIRSAGELFF.

This chain links TRBV25-1 with TRBJ2-7; TRBD1 matches at 7 bases. The germline V gene has CDR1 MGHDK and CDR2 SYGVNS. V gave up 4 bases and J gave up 1 base; unmatched junction bases: 7. The CDR3 runs 15 residues. The CDR3 coding sequence is TGTGCCAGCAGTGGTGGGACAGAAAGGTCCTACGAGCAGTACTTC. Translated: CASSGGTERSYEQYF.

The V call is TRBV4-2, the J call TRBJ1-1; D perhaps matches TRBD1 (6 bases). V was cut by 1 base and J by 8 bases, with 14 bases left in between. This CDR3 region has 14 residues. Germline CDR1 and CDR2: LGHNA and YNFKEQ. CDR3 protein: CASSQGRGGREAFF. The CDR3 DNA is TGTGCCAGCAGCCAAGGCAGGGGCGGGAGAGAAGCTTTCTTT.